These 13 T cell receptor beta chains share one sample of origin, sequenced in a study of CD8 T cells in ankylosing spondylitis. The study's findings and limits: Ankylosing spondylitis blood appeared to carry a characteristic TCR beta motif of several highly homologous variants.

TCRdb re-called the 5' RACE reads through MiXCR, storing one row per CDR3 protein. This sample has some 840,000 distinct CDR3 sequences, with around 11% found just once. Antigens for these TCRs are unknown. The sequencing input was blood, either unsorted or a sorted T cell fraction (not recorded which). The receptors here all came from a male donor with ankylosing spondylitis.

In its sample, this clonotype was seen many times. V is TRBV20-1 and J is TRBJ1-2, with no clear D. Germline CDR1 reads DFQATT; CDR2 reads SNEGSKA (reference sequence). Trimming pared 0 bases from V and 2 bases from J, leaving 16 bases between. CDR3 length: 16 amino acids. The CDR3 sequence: CSAREAGNHRNYGYTF. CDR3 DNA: TGCAGTGCTAGAGAGGCGGGGAATCATCGGAACTATGGCTACACCTTC.

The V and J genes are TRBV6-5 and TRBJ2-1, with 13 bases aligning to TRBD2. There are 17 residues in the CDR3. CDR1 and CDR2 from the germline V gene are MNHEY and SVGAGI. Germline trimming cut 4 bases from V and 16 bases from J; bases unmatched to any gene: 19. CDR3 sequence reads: CASSFTWTSGSRGLHFF. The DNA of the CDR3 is TGTGCCAGCAGTTTCACCTGGACTAGCGGGAGTCGGGGTCTGCACTTCTTC.

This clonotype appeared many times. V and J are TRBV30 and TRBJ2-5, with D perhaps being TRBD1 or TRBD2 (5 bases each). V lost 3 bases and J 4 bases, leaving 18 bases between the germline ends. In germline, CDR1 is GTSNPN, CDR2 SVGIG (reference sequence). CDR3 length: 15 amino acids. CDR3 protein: CAWRPRAGGGETQYF. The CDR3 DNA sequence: TGTGCCTGGAGGCCCCGGGCAGGTGGGGGAGAGACCCAGTACTTC.

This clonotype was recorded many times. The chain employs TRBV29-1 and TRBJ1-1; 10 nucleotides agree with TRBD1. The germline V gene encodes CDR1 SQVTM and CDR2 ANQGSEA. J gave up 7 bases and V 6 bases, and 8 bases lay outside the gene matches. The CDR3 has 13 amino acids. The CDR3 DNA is TGCAGCGTCGGGCGACAGGGGGCGAGTGAAGCTTTCTTT. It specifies CSVGRQGASEAFF.

The CDR3 protein is CASSDSRREWYNEQFF. The DNA of the CDR3 is TGTGCCAGCAGTGACTCCCGGCGGGAGTGGTACAATGAGCAGTTCTTC. The chain is built from TRBV6-4 and TRBJ2-1, with TRBD2 matching 7 bases. Trimming took 0 bases from V and 4 from J; bases not matched to a gene: 6. Germline V lookup: CDR1 MRHNA, CDR2 SNTAGT. This CDR3 is 16 amino acids long.

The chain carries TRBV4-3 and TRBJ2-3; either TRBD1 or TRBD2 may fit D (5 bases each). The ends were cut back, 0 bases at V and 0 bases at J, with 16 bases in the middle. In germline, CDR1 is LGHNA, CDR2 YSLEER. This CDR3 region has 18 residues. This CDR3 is CASSQDYNRDGSTDTQYF. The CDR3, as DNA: TGCGCCAGCAGCCAAGACTACAACCGGGACGGTAGCACAGATACGCAGTATTTT.

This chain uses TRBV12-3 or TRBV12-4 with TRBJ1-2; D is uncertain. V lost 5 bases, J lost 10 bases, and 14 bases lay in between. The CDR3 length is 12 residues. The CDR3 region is CASSQLSSVYTF. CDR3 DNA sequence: TGTGCCAGCAGTCAGTTGTCCTCTGTCTACACCTTC.

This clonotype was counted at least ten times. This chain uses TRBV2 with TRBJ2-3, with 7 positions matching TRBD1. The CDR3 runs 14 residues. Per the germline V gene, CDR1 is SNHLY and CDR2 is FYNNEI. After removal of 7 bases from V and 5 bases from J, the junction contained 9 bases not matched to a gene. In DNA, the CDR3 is TGTGCCAGCAACTTACAGGGGATACTAGATACGCAGTATTTT. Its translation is CASNLQGILDTQYF.

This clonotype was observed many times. The CDR3 reads CSAGLSNSPLHF. In DNA form, the CDR3 reads TGCAGCGCGGGACTTTCTAATTCACCCCTCCACTTT. The chain combines TRBV29-1 with TRBJ1-6; possible D gene TRBD1, 5 bases. Germline values: CDR1 SQVTM, CDR2 ANQGSEA. The CDR3 has 12 residues. Deletions cut 7 bases from V and 6 bases from J, with 10 bases between.

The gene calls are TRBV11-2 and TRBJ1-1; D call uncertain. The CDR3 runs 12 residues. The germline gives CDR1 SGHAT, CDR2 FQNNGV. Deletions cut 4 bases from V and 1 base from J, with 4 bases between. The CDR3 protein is CASSWWNTEAFF. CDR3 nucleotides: TGTGCCAGCAGCTGGTGGAACACTGAAGCTTTCTTT.

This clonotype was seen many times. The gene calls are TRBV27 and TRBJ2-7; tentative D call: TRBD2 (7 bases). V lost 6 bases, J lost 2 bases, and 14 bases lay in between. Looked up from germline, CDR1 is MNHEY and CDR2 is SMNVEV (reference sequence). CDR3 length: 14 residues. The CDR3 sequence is CASRAGASAYEQYF. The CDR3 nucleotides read TGTGCCAGCAGGGCGGGGGCCTCAGCCTACGAGCAGTACTTC.

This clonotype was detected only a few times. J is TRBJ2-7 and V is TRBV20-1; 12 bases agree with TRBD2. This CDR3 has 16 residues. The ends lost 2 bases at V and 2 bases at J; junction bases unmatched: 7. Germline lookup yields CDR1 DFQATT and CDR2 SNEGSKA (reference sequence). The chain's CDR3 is CSARPTSGGRPYEQYF. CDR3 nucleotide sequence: TGCAGTGCTAGACCCACTAGCGGGGGGCGACCCTACGAGCAGTACTTC.

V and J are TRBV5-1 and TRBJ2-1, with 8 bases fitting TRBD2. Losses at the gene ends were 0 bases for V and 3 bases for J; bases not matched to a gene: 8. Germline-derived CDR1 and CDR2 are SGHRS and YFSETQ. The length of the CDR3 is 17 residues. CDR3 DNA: TGCGCCAGCAGCTTGGTTGCGGGGGGTTTTCTCTACAATGAGCAGTTCTTC. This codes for CASSLVAGGFLYNEQFF.